The 14 T cell receptor beta chains below come from one sample, sequenced in a study of vaccination effects on CD4 cells after COVID-19. Viral peptide pools were used in the ViraFEST assay to expand antigen-specific CD4+ T cells, and sequencing came afterward. The culture ran for under eleven days, and then CD4+ T cells were isolated. The person had a PCR-confirmed SARS-CoV-2 infection during March to December 2020. These receptors are not linked to any known antigen. Clones were read by immunoSEQ multiplex PCR, and TCRdb kept only the in-frame ones, dropping some. The sample records tens of thousands of clones, about 78% being singletons. Here the sequenced sample was CD4+ T cells from PBMCs cultured with HCoV-NL63 spike peptides, taken before COVID-19 vaccination. These receptors were obtained from a human donor who had a prior SARS-CoV-2 infection.

This CDR3 is CASSRQGLEETQYF. The CDR3 DNA reads TGTGCCAGCAGCCGACAGGGGCTTGAAGAGACCCAGTACTTC. The chain has TRBV6-5 and TRBJ2-5; 8 bases map to TRBD1. Germline lookup yields CDR1 MNHEY and CDR2 SVGAGI. Trimming removed 6 bases from V and 3 bases from J; junction bases left unmatched: 6. The CDR3 length is 14 residues.

The J gene is TRBJ1-4, the V gene TRBV7-2; D is unclear. The CDR3 runs to 12 residues. Trimming took off 1 base at V and 7 bases at J, with 4 bases between the two ends. The germline V gene has CDR1 SGHTA and CDR2 FQGNSA. The CDR3 DNA reads TGTGCCAGCAGCTTAGGTCCTGAAAAACTGTTTTTT. Its translation is CASSLGPEKLFF.

The chain has TRBV25-1 and TRBJ2-7, with D possibly being TRBD2 (6 bases). The CDR3 length is 14 residues. CDR1 is MGHDK and CDR2 is SYGVNS in the germline V gene. V shed 0 bases and J shed 3 bases, with 9 bases lying between them. CDR3 protein: CASSEYGGVYEQYF. The CDR3 DNA is TGTGCCAGCAGTGAATACGGGGGAGTCTACGAGCAGTACTTC.

The rearrangement links TRBV2 to TRBJ2-3; the D gene is possibly TRBD2 (5 bases). With 5 bases removed from V and 4 bases from J, the gap between germline ends came to 7 bases. This CDR3 has 12 amino acids. Germline V gives CDR1 SNHLY, CDR2 FYNNEI. This CDR3 is CASSSSPDTQYF. CDR3 bases: TGTGCCAGCAGTTCTAGCCCAGATACGCAGTATTTT.

In DNA, the CDR3 is TGCGCCAGCAGAGAGACAGGGCCGGCGATCACTGAAGCTTTCTTT. Protein: CASRETGPAITEAFF. The chain carries TRBV4-1 and TRBJ1-1; the match to TRBD1 covers 7 bases. J was trimmed by 4 bases and V by 6 bases; bases with no gene match: 11. Per the germline V gene, CDR1 is MGHRA and CDR2 is YSYEKL. The CDR3 is 15 amino acids.

The J gene is TRBJ2-7, the V gene TRBV7-2; possibly TRBD1 or TRBD2 for D (5 bases each). The CDR3 has 14 amino acids. The germline V gene has CDR1 SGHTA and CDR2 FQGNSA. Trimming removed 1 base from V and 8 bases from J, with 15 bases in between. The CDR3 spells CASSLEGPPQKQYF. The CDR3 nucleotides are TGTGCCAGCAGCTTAGAGGGACCTCCCCAGAAGCAGTACTTC.

The rearrangement joins TRBV11-3 to TRBJ2-1; the match to TRBD2 covers 8 bases. With 6 bases clipped from V and 8 bases from J, the junction kept 12 bases outside the gene matches. In germline, CDR1 is SGHNT, CDR2 YENEEA. CDR3 length equals 15 residues. In nucleotides, the CDR3 is TGTGCCAGCAGAGAAAGCGGGAGCCATTTGGATGAGCAGTTCTTC. This codes for CASRESGSHLDEQFF.

This chain links TRBV4-3 with TRBJ2-5, with TRBD2 identical over 8 bases. The V and J ends lost 1 base and 5 bases, in that order; junction bases with no gene match: 9. Looked up from germline, CDR1 is LGHNA and CDR2 is YSLEER. The CDR3 has 16 residues. The CDR3 DNA reads as TGCGCCAGCAGCCAAGTCGGGAGGGTATCGGGGGAGACCCAGTACTTC. Translation: CASSQVGRVSGETQYF.

The chain uses TRBV5-1 and TRBJ2-7, with 7 bases fitting TRBD2. Germline values: CDR1 SGHRS, CDR2 YFSETQ. The CDR3 is made up of 14 amino acids. J lost 1 base, V lost 7 bases, and 8 bases had no gene match. In DNA, the CDR3 is TGCGCCAGCTCCCGGACTAGTGAGTCCTACGAGCAGTACTTC. Translation: CASSRTSESYEQYF.

This chain uses TRBV27 with TRBJ1-5; D is undetermined. V was clipped by 6 bases and J by 5 bases, with 17 bases between them. CDR3 length: 15 residues. CDR1 and CDR2 (germline): MNHEY, SMNVEV (reference sequence). The CDR3 here is CASSPGISRDQPQHF. The CDR3 DNA follows: TGTGCCAGCAGCCCCGGAATATCGCGGGATCAGCCCCAGCATTTT.

The chain carries TRBV23-1 and TRBJ2-7; D unresolved. TRBV23-1 is identified as an open reading frame with a role that is uncertain. The CDR3 has 10 residues. V was shortened by 7 bases and J by 7 bases, with 8 bases between the two germline ends. CDR3 loop: CASKVLEQYF. The CDR3 DNA reads TGCGCCAGCAAAGTGTTAGAGCAGTACTTC.

This sequence joins TRBV2 and TRBJ2-7; possibly TRBD1 or TRBD2 for D (5 bases each). The germline CDR1 and CDR2 sequences are SNHLY and FYNNEI. The V and J ends lost 4 bases and 3 bases respectively, with 10 bases between them. The CDR3 totals 13 residues. CDR3 sequence reads: CASSGGKNYEQYF. The CDR3 nucleotides read TGTGCCAGCAGTGGGGGGAAGAACTACGAGCAGTACTTC. Full variable domain (missing parts from reference TRBV2 and TRBJ2-7): EPEVTQTPSHQVTQMGQEVILRCVPISNHLYFYWYRQILGQKVEFLVSFYNNEISEKSEIFDDQFSVERPDGSNFTLKIRSTKLEDSAMYFCASSGGKNYEQYFGPGTRLTVT.

This clone came up a few times. The chain is built from TRBV27 and TRBJ2-7, with TRBD2 identical over 14 bases. Germline-derived CDR1 and CDR2 are MNHEY and SMNVEV (reference sequence). The CDR3 sequence is 14 residues long. The CDR3 spells CASSLGTSGGYRLV. For the CDR3, the DNA is TGTGCCAGCAGTTTGGGGACTAGCGGGGGCTACCGACTCGTC.

This rearrangement joins TRBV27 to TRBJ2-7; 7 bases align to TRBD2. Losses at the gene ends were 0 bases for V and 3 bases for J; bases not matched to a gene: 5. Germline CDR1 reads MNHEY; CDR2 reads SMNVEV (reference sequence). The CDR3 is 15 residues long. DNA of the CDR3: TGTGCCAGCAGTTTATCACTAGCGCGGGACTACGAGCAGTACTTC. It specifies CASSLSLARDYEQYF.